The sample holds one count of the clone carrying this TCR beta chain. In the study's own analysis: Estimation of nucleated cell counts relied on the amplification of reference gene primers. TCRdb's table, derived via immunoSEQ multiplex PCR, lists solely in-frame clones and lacks some. That table is the source of V, J and clone size, and D and trimming were worked out from the DNA. The sample has around 150,000 clones, around 90% seen once. This record comes from a study of blood T cell repertoires in COVID-19. Whole-study context: The study drew acute and convalescent COVID-19 samples from the United States, Italy and Spain.

V was clipped by 1 base and J by 3 bases; unmatched bases: 9. This CDR3 contains 16 residues. Per the germline V gene, CDR1 is LGHNA and CDR2 is YSLEER. This receptor was obtained from a woman in her fifties or sixties who had recovered from COVID-19. The sequenced sample was peripheral blood. The V gene is TRBV4-3, the J gene TRBJ2-7; 7 bases map to TRBD1. The CDR3 loop is CASSQGISGQHYEQYF. In nucleotides, the CDR3 is TGCGCCAGCAGCCAAGGTATTTCGGGACAGCACTACGAGCAGTACTTC.